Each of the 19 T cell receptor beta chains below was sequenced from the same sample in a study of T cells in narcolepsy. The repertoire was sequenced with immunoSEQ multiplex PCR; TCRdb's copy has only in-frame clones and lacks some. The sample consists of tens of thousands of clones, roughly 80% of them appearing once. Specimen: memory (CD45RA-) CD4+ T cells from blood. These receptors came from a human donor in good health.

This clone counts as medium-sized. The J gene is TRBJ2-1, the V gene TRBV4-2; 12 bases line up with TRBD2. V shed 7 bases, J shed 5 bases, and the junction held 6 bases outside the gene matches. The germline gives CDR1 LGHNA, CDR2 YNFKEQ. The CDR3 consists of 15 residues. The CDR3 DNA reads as TGTGCCAGCACACCACTAGCGGGAGGTCACAATGAGCAGTTCTTC. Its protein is CASTPLAGGHNEQFF.

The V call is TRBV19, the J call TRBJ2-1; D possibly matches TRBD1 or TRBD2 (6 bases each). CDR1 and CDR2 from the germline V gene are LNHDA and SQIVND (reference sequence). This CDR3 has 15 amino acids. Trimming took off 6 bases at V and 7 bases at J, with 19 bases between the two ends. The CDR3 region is CASRGGWGARNEQFF. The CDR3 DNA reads TGTGCCAGTAGAGGGGGATGGGGGGCGAGAAATGAGCAGTTCTTC.

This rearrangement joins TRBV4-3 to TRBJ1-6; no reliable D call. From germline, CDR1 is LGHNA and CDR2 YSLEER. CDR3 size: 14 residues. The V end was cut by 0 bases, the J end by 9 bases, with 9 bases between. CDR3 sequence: CASSQDMRGSPLHF. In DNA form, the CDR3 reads TGCGCCAGCAGCCAAGATATGAGAGGTTCACCCCTCCACTTT.

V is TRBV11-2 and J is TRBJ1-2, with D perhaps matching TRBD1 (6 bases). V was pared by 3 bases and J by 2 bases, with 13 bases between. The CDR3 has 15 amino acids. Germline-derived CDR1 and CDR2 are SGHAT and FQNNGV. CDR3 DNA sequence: TGTGCCAGCAGCTTCTTCCCAGGACAGAACTATGGCTACACCTTC. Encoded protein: CASSFFPGQNYGYTF.

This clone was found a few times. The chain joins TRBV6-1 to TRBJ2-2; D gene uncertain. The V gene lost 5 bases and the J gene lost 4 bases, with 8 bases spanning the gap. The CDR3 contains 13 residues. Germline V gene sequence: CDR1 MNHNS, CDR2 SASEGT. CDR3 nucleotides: TGTGCCAGCAGTTATGGCAGCACCGGGGAGCTGTTTTTT. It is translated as CASSYGSTGELFF.

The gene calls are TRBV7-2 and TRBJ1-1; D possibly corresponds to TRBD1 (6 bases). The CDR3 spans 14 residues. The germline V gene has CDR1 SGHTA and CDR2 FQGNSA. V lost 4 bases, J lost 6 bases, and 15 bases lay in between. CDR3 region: CASSSFRDISEAFF. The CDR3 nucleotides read TGTGCCAGCAGCTCGTTCCGGGACATCTCTGAAGCTTTCTTT. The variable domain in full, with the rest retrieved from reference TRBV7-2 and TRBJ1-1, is GAGVSQSPSNKVTEKGKDVELRCDPISGHTALYWYRQSLGQGLEFLIYFQGNSAPDKSGLPSDRFSAERTGGSVSTLTIQRTQQEDSAVYLCASSSFRDISEAFFGQGTRLTVV.

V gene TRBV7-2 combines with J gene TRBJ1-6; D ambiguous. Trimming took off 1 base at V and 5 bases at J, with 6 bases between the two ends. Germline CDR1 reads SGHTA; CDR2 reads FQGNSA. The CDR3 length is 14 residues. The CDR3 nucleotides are TGTGCCAGCAGCTTAGAATGGAATAATTCACCCCTCCACTTT. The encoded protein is CASSLEWNNSPLHF.

The CDR3: CAIQGRGLPPSGANVLTF. For the CDR3, the DNA is TGTGCCATCCAGGGCAGGGGTCTTCCTCCCTCTGGGGCCAACGTCCTGACTTTC. This chain joins TRBV10-3 and TRBJ2-6; D is possibly TRBD1 (6 bases). This CDR3 comprises 18 residues. The V gene's germline CDR1 is ENHRY and CDR2 SYGVKD. Trimming removed 8 bases from V and 0 bases from J, with 20 bases in between.

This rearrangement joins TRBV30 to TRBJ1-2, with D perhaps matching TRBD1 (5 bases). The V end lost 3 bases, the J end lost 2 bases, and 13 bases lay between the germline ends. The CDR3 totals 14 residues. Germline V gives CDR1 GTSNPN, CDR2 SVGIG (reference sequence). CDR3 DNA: TGTGCCTGGAGCGAAGGTGGGGGGAACTATGGCTACACCTTC. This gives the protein CAWSEGGGNYGYTF.

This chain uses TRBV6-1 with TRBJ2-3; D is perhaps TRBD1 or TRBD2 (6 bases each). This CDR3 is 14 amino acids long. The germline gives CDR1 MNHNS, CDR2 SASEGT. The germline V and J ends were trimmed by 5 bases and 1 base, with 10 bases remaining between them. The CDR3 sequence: CASSIGGGTDTQYF. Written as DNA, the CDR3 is TGTGCCAGCAGTATCGGGGGCGGCACAGATACGCAGTATTTT.

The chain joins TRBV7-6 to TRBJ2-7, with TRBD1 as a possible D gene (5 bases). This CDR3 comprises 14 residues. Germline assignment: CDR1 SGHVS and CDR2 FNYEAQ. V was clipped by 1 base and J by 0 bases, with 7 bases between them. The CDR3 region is CASSLVDSSYEQYF. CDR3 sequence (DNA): TGTGCCAGCAGCTTAGTTGACAGCTCCTACGAGCAGTACTTC.

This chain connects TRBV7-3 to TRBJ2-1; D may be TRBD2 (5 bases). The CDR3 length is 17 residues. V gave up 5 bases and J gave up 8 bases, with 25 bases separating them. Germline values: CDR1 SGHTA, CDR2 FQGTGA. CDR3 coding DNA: TGTGCCAGCAGCCCGACCCCCTTCAGCCAGCGGTTGGATGAGCAGTTCTTC. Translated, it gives CASSPTPFSQRLDEQFF.

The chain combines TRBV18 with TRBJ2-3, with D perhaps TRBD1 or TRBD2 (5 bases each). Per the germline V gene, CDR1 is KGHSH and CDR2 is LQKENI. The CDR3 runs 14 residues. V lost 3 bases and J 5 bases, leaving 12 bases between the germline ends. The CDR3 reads CASSPTGRGDTQYF. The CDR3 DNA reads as TGTGCCAGCTCACCCACGGGACGTGGAGATACGCAGTATTTT.

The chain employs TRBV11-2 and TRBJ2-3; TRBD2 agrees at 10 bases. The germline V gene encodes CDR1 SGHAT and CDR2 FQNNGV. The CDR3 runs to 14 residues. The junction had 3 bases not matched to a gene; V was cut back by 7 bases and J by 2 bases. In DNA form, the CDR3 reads TGTGCCAGCAATAGCGGGGGGCACACAGATACGCAGTATTTT. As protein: CASNSGGHTDTQYF.

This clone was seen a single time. This CDR3 reads CSVETGGKEETQYF. The DNA of the CDR3 is TGCAGCGTTGAGACCGGGGGGAAAGAAGAGACCCAGTACTTC. J is TRBJ2-5 and V is TRBV29-1; 7 positions agree with TRBD2. Germline V gene data show CDR1 as SQVTM and CDR2 as ANQGSEA. This CDR3 is 14 amino acids long. After removal of 3 bases from V and 3 bases from J, the junction contained 7 bases not matched to a gene.

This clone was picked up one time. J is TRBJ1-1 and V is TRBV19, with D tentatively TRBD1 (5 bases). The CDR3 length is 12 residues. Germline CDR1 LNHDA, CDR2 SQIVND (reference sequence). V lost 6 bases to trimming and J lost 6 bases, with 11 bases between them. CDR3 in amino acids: CASRRDASEAFF. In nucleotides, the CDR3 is TGTGCCAGTAGGAGGGACGCTTCTGAAGCTTTCTTT.

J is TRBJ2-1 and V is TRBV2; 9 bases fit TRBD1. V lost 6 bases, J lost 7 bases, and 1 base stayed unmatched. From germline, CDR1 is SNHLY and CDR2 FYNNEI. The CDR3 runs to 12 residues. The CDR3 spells CASRDRGNEQFF. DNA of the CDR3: TGTGCCAGCAGGGACAGGGGAAATGAGCAGTTCTTC. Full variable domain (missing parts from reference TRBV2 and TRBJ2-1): EPEVTQTPSHQVTQMGQEVILRCVPISNHLYFYWYRQILGQKVEFLVSFYNNEISEKSEIFDDQFSVERPDGSNFTLKIRSTKLEDSAMYFCASRDRGNEQFFGPGTRLTVL.

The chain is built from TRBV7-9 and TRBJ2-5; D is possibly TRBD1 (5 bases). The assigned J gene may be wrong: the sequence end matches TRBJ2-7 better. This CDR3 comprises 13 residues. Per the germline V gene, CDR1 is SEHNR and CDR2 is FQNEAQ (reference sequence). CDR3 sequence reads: CASSLIGAGEQYF. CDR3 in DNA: TGTGCCAGCAGCCTCATAGGGGCAGGCGAGCAGTACTTC.

CDR3 bases: TGTGCCAGTAGGGATATCGCAGGGACATCCCCGCGCGAGCAGTACTTC. Residues: CASRDIAGTSPREQYF. The chain is built from TRBV19 and TRBJ2-5; TRBD1 is a possible D gene (6 bases). The J call may be faulty, since TRBJ2-7 better matches the DNA end. The CDR3 covers 16 residues. Germline CDR1 and CDR2: LNHDA and SQIVND (reference sequence).